This paragraph covers one T cell receptor beta chain sequence. MiXCR was run by TCRdb on the 5' RACE reads, yielding one entry per CDR3 protein. The sample lists about 570,000 distinct CDR3 sequences; nearly 10% were seen once. CDR1 and CDR2 (germline): SGDLS, YYNGEE. The CDR3 length is 11 residues. Between the trimmed V and J ends, which lost 4 bases and 7 bases, there was a span of 6 bases. The sample belongs to a study of identical twins. This sample was also put to use in a study of yellow fever vaccine responses in identical twins.

The gene calls are TRBV9 and TRBJ2-1; D gene unclear. This TCR came from a woman aged 18 to 35 in good health. The material sequenced was PBMCs. The CDR3 sequence is CASSTENEQFF. The CDR3 region has the DNA TGTGCCAGCAGCACAGAAAATGAGCAGTTCTTC.